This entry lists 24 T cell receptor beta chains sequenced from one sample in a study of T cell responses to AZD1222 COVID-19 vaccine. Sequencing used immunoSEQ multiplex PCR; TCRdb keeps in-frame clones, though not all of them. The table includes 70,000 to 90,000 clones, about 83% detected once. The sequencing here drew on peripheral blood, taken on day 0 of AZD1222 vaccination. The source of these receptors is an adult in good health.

The CDR3 nucleotides read TGTGCCAGCAGCTTAGCCCAAGACGGCGGAAACACCATATATTTT. Its protein product is CASSLAQDGGNTIYF. The genes are TRBV7-6 and TRBJ1-3; D remains unclear. Between the trimmed V and J ends, which lost 0 bases and 4 bases, there was a span of 10 bases. This CDR3 spans 15 amino acids. The germline CDR1 and CDR2 sequences are SGHVS and FNYEAQ. Using reference TRBV7-6 and TRBJ1-3 for the parts outside the CDR3, the full variable domain is GAGVSQSPRYKVTKRGQDVALRCDPISGHVSLYWYRQALGQGPEFLTYFNYEAQQDKSGLPNDRFSAERPEGSISTLTIQRTEQRDSAMYRCASSLAQDGGNTIYFGEGSWLTVV.

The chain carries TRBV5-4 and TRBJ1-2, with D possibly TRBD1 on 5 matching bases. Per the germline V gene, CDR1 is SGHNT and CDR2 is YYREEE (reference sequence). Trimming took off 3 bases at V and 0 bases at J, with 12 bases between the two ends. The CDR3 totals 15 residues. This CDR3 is CASSSRTNPNYGYTF. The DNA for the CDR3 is TGTGCCAGCAGCTCCCGGACAAATCCTAACTATGGCTACACCTTC.

CDR3 protein: CASNQPGDTEAFF. Written as DNA, the CDR3 is TGTGCCAGCAACCAACCAGGGGACACTGAAGCTTTCTTT. The V gene is TRBV27, the J gene TRBJ1-1; a possible D gene is TRBD1 (6 bases). Per germline, CDR1 MNHEY and CDR2 SMNVEV (reference sequence). CDR3 length equals 13 residues. V gave up 7 bases and J gave up 3 bases, with 12 bases separating them.

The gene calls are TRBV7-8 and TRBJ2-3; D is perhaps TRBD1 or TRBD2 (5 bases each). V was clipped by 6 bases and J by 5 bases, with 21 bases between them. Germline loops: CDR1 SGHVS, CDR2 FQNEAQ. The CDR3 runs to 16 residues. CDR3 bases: TGTGCCAGCAGTCTCGGCAGGGACCTTCAGAAAGATACGCAGTATTTT. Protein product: CASSLGRDLQKDTQYF.

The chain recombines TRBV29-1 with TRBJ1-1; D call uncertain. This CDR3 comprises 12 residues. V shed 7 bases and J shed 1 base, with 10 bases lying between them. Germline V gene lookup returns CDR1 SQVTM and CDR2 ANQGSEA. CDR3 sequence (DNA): TGCAGCGCTAACTGGGCGAACACTGAAGCTTTCTTT. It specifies CSANWANTEAFF.

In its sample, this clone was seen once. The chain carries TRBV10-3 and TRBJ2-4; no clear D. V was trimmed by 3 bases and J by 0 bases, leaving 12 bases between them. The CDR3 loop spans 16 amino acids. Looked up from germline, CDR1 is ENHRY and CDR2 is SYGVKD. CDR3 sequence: CAISDDRTLAKNIQYF. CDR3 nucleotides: TGTGCCATCAGTGATGACCGAACCCTAGCCAAAAACATTCAGTACTTC.

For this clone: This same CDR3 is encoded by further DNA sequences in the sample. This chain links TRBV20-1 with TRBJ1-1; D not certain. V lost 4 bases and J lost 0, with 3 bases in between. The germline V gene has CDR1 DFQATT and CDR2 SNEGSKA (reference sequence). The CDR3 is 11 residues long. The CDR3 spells CSAMVNTEAFF. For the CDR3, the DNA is TGCAGTGCTATGGTGAACACTGAAGCTTTCTTT.

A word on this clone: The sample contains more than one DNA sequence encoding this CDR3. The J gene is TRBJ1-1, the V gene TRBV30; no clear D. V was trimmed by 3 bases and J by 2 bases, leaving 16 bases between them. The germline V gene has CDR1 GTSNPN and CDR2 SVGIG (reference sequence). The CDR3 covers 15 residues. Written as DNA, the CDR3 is TGTGCCTGGAGCCCGCTTCGGGTAGGCAACACTGAAGCTTTCTTT. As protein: CAWSPLRVGNTEAFF.

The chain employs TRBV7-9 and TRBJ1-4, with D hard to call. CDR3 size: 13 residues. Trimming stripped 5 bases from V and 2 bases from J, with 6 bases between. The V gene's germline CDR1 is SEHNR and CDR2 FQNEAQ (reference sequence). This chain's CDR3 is CASSEQTNEKLFF. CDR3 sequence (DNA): TGTGCCAGCAGCGAACAGACTAATGAAAAACTGTTTTTT.

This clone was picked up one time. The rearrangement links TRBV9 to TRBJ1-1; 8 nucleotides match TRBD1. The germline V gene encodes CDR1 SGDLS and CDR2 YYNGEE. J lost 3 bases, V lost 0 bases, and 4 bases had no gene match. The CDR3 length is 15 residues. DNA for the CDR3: TGTGCCAGCAGCGTAGGGACAGGGAGGGACACTGAAGCTTTCTTT. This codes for CASSVGTGRDTEAFF.

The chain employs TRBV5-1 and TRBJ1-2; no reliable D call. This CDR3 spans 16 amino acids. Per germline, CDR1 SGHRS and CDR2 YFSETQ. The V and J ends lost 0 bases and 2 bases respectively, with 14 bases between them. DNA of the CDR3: TGCGCCAGCAGCTTGGATGCGCACCGGAGGAACTATGGCTACACCTTC. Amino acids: CASSLDAHRRNYGYTF.

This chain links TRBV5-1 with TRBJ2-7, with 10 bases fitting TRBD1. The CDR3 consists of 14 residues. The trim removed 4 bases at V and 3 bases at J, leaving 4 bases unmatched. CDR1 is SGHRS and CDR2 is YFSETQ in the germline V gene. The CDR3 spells CASSATGGFYEQYF. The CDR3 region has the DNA TGCGCCAGCAGCGCGACAGGGGGCTTCTACGAGCAGTACTTC.

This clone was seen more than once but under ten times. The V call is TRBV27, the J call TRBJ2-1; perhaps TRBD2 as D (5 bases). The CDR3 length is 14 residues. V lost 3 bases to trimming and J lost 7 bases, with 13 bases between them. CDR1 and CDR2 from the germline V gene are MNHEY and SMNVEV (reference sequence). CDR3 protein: CASSFERMENEQFF. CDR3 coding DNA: TGTGCCAGCAGTTTCGAGCGGATGGAAAATGAGCAGTTCTTC.

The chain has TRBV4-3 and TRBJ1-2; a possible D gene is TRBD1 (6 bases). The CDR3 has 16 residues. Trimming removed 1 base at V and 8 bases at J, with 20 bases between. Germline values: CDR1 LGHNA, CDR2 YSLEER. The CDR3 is CASSQGGSGARRGYTF. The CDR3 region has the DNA TGCGCCAGCAGCCAAGGGGGCTCGGGGGCCCGTAGGGGCTACACCTTC.

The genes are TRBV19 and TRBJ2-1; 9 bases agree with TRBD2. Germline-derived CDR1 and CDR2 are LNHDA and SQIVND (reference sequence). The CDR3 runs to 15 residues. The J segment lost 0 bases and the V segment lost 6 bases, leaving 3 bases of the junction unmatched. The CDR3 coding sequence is TGTGCCAGTAGCCCTAGCGGGAACTCCTACAATGAGCAGTTCTTC. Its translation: CASSPSGNSYNEQFF.

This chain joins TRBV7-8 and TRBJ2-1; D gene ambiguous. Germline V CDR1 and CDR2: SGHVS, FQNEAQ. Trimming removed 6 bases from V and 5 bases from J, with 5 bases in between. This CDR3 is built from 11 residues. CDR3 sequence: CASSIDNEQFF. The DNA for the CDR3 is TGTGCCAGCAGTATCGACAATGAGCAGTTCTTC.

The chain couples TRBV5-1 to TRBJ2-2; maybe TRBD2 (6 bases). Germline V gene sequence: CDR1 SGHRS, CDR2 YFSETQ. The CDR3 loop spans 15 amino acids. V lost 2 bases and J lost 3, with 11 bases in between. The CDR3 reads CASSFGAGYTGELFF. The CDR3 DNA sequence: TGCGCCAGCAGCTTCGGGGCGGGATACACCGGGGAGCTGTTTTTT.

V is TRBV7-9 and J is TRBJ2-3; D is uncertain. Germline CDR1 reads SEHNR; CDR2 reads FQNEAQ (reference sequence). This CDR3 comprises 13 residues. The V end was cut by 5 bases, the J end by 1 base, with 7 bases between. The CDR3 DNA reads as TGTGCCAGCAGCCAGGACGGCACAGATACGCAGTATTTT. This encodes CASSQDGTDTQYF.

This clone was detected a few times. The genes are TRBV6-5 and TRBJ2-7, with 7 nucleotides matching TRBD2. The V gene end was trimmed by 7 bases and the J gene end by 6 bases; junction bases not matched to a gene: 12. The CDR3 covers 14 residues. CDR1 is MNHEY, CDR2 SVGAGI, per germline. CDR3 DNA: TGTGCCAGCAAATCAACTAGCGCGGAAAGCGAGCAGTACTTC. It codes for CASKSTSAESEQYF.

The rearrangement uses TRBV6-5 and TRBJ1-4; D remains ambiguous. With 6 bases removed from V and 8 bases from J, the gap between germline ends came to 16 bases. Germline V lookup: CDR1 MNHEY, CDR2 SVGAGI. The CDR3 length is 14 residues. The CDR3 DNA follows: TGTGCCAGCAGATTCACGGGTGGGAAGGAAAAACTGTTTTTT. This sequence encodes CASRFTGGKEKLFF.

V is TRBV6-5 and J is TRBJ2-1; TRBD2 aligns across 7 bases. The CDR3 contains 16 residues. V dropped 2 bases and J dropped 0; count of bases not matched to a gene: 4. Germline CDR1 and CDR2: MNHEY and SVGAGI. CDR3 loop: CASSYASGSSYNEQFF. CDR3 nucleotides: TGTGCCAGCAGTTACGCTAGCGGTAGCTCCTACAATGAGCAGTTCTTC.

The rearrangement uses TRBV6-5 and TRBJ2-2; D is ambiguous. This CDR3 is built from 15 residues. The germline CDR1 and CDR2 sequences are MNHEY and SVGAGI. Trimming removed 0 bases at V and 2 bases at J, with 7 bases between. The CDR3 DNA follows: TGTGCCAGCAGTTACTCATCCAGAAACACCGGGGAGCTGTTTTTT. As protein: CASSYSSRNTGELFF.

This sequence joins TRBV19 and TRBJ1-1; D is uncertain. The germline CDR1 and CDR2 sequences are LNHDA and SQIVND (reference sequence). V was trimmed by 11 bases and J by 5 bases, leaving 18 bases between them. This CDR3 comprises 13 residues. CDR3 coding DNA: TGTGCCTCCAAAGGGAGGGAGGCGACTGAAGCTTTCTTT. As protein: CASKGREATEAFF.

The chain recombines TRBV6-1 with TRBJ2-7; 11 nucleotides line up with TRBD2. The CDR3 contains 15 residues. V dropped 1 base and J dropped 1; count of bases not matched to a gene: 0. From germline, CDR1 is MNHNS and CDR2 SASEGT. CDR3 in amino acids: CASSEGLAGSYEQYF. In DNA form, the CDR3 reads TGTGCCAGCAGTGAAGGACTAGCGGGGTCCTACGAGCAGTACTTC.